The 3 T cell receptor beta chains listed next were all sequenced from one sample in a study of cytomegalovirus exposure and HLA in healthy donors. PCR primers comprised 60 Vbeta and 13 Jbeta primers. The table came from immunoSEQ multiplex PCR; TCRdb's copy has only in-frame clones and leaves some out. The data show some 120,000 clones, with roughly two thirds seen just once and about 1.5% held by the top ten. Sequencing input: PBMCs. These receptors were collected from a man aged 25 to 40 in good health and CMV-seropositive.

The chain couples TRBV5-1 to TRBJ1-2; TRBD1 matches 8 bases. The CDR3 length is 15 residues. Germline CDR1 is SGHRS and CDR2 is YFSETQ. The J segment lost 3 bases and the V segment lost 0 bases, leaving 4 bases of the junction unmatched. CDR3 sequence: CASSLVPGQDYGYTF. The CDR3 coding sequence is TGCGCCAGCAGCTTGGTTCCGGGACAGGACTATGGCTACACCTTC. Using reference TRBV5-1 and TRBJ1-2 for the parts outside the CDR3, the full variable domain is KAGVTQTPRYLIKTRGQQVTLSCSPISGHRSVSWYQQTPGQGLQFLFEYFSETQRNKGNFPGRFSGRQFSNSRSEMNVSTLELGDSALYLCASSLVPGQDYGYTFGSGTRLTVV.

The chain recombines TRBV2 with TRBJ1-1; a weak D match, TRBD1 (5 bases). Germline CDR1 reads SNHLY; CDR2 reads FYNNEI. The CDR3 covers 14 residues. Trimming took 2 bases from V and 6 from J, leaving 13 bases between them. For the CDR3, the DNA is TGTGCCAGCAGTGAACCGGGGGGGGGTTCTGAAGCTTTCTTT. As protein: CASSEPGGGSEAFF.

The rearrangement uses TRBV6-6 and TRBJ2-1; unclear D gene. The CDR3 is 15 residues long. V was clipped by 7 bases and J by 6 bases, with 19 bases between them. The germline V gene has CDR1 MNHNY and CDR2 SVGAGI (reference sequence). CDR3 DNA sequence: TGTGCCAGCACCCCGGGTTCCAAGAGTGGCAATGAGCAGTTCTTC. It codes for CASTPGSKSGNEQFF.